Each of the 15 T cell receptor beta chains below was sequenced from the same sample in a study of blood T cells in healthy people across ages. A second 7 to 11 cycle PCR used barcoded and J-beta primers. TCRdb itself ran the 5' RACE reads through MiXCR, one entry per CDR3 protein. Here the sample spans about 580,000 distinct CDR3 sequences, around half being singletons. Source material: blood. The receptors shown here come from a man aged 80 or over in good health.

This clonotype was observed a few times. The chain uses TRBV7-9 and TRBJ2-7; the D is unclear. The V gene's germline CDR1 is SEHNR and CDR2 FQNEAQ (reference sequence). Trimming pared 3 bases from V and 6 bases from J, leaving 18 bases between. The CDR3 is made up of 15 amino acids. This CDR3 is CASSFGSYDYGEQYF. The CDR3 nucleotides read TGTGCCAGCAGCTTTGGCTCATACGATTATGGCGAGCAGTACTTC.

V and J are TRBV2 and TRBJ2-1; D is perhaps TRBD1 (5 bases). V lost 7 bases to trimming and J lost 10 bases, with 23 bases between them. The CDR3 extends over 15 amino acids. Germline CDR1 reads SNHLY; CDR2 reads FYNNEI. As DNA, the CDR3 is TGTGCCAGCACGTTAATTGACAGCGCCCTCGGCGAGCAGTTCTTC. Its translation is CASTLIDSALGEQFF.

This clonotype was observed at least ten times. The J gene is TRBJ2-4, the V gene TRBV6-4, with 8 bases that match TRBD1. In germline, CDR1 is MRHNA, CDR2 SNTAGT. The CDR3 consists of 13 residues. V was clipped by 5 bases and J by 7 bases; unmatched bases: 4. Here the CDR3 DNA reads TGTGCCAGCAGTAAGGACAGGGACAACATTCAGTACTTC. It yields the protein CASSKDRDNIQYF.

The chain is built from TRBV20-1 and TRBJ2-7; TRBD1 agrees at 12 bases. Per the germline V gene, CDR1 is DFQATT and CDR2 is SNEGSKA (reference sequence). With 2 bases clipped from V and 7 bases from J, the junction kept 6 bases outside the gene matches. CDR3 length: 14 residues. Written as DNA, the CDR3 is TGCAGTGCTAGACCGGGACAGGGGGCTTGGGAGCAGTACTTC. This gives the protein CSARPGQGAWEQYF.

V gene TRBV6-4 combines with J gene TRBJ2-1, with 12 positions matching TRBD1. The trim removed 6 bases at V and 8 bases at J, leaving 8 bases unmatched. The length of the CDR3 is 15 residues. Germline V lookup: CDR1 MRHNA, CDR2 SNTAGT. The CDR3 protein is CASSKLGQGAHEQFF. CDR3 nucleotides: TGTGCCAGCAGCAAATTGGGACAGGGGGCCCATGAGCAGTTCTTC.

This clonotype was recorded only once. CDR3 in DNA: TGTGCCAGCAGTGCGAGTATAGGAATAAATTCACCCCTCCACTTT. Translation: CASSASIGINSPLHF. J is TRBJ1-6 and V is TRBV25-1; D call uncertain. The CDR3 contains 15 residues. From germline, CDR1 is MGHDK and CDR2 SYGVNS. With 4 bases removed from V and 7 bases from J, the gap between germline ends came to 14 bases.

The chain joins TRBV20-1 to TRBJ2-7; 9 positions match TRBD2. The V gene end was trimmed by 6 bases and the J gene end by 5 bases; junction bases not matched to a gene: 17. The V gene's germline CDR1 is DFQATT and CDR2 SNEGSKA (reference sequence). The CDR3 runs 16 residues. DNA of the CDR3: TGCAGTGCCCGTGAGGCTAGCGGGATAGTCGGAAACGAGCAGTACTTC. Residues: CSAREASGIVGNEQYF.

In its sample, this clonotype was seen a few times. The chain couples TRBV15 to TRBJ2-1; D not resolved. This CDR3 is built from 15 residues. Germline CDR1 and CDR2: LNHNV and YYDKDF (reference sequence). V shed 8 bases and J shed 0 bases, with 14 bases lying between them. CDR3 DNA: TGTGCCACCTCCAACCTGGGCAACTCCTACAATGAGCAGTTCTTC. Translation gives CATSNLGNSYNEQFF.

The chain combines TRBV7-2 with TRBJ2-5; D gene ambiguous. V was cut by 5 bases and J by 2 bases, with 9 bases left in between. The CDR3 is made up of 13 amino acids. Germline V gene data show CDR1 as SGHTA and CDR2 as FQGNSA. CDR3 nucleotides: TGTGCCAGCAGCCCTATAGCACAAGAGACCCAGTACTTC. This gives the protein CASSPIAQETQYF.

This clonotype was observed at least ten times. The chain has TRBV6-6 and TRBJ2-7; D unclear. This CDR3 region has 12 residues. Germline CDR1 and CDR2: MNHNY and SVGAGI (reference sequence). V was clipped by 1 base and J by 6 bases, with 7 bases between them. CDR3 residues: CASSYWGSEQYF. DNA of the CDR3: TGTGCCAGCAGTTACTGGGGAAGCGAGCAGTACTTC.

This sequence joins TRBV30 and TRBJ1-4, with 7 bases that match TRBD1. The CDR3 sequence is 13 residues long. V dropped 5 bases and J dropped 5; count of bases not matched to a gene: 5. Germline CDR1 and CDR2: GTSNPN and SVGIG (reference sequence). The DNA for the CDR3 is TGTGCCTGGCGAGACAGGGAAAATGAAAAACTGTTTTTT. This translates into CAWRDRENEKLFF.

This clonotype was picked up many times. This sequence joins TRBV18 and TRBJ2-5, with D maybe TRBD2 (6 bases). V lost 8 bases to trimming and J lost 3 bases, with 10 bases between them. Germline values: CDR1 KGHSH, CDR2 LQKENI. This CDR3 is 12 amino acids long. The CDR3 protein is CASSPGEETQYF. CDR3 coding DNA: TGTGCCAGCAGTCCGGGGGAAGAGACCCAGTACTTC.

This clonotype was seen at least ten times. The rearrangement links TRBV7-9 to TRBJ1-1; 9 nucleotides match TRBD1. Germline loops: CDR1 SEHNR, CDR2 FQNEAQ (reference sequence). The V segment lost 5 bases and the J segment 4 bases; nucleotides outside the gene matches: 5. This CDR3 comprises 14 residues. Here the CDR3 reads CASSPQGAGTEAFF. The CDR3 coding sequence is TGTGCCAGCAGCCCACAGGGGGCGGGCACTGAAGCTTTCTTT.

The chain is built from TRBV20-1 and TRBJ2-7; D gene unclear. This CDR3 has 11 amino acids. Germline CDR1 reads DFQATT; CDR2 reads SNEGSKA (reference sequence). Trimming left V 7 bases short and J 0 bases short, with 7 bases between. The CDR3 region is CSVPSSYEQYF. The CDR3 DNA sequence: TGCAGTGTCCCGAGCTCCTACGAGCAGTACTTC.

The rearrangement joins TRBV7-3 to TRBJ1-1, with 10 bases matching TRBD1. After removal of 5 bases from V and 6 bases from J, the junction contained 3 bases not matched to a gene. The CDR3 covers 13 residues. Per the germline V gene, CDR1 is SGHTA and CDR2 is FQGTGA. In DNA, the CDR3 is TGTGCCAGCAGCCCCGGGACAGGGGCTGAAGCTTTCTTT. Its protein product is CASSPGTGAEAFF.